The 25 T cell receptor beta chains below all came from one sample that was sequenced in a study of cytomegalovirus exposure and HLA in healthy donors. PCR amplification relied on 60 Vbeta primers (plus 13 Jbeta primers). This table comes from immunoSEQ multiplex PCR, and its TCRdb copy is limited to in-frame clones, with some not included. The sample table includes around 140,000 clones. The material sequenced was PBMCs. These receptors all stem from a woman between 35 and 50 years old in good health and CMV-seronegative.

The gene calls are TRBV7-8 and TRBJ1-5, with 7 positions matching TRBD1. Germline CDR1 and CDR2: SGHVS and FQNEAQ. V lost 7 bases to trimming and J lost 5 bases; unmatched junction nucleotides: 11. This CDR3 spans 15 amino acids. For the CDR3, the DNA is TGTGCCAGCAACCGAGACAGGGTTAGGTATCAGCCCCAGCATTTT. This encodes CASNRDRVRYQPQHF.

CDR3 protein: CASDPKGGSPLHF. Written as DNA, the CDR3 is TGTGCCAGCGATCCGAAGGGAGGTTCACCCCTCCACTTT. V gene TRBV11-2 combines with J gene TRBJ1-6, with D unclear. Germline V lookup: CDR1 SGHAT, CDR2 FQNNGV. The CDR3 is 13 amino acids. V shed 8 bases and J shed 9 bases, with 14 bases lying between them.

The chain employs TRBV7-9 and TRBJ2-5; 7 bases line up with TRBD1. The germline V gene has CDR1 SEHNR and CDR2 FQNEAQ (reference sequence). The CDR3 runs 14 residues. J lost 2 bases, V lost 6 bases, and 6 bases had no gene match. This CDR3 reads CASRQRTGQETQYF. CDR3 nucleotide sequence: TGTGCCAGCAGGCAACGGACAGGACAAGAGACCCAGTACTTC.

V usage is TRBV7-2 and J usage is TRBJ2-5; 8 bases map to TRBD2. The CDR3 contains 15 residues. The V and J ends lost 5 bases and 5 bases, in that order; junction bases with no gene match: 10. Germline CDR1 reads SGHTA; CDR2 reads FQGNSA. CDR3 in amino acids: CASSQGGGGFETQYF. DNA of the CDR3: TGTGCCAGCAGCCAGGGTGGCGGGGGGTTCGAGACCCAGTACTTC.

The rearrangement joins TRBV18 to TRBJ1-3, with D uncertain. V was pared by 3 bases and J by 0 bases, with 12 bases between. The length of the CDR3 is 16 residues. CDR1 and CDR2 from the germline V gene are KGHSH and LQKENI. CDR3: CASSPLADYSGNTIYF. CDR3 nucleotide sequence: TGTGCCAGCTCACCTTTAGCGGACTACTCTGGAAACACCATATATTTT.

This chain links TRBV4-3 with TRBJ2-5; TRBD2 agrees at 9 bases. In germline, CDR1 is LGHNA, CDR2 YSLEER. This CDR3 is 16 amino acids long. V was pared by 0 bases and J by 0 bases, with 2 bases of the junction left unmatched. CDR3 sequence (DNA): TGCGCCAGCAGCCAAGATGCGGGGGGGTACCAAGAGACCCAGTACTTC. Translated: CASSQDAGGYQETQYF.

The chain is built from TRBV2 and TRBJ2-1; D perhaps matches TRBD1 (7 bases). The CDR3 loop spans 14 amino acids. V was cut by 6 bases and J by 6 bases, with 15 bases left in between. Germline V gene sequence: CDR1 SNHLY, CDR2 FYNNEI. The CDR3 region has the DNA TGTGCCAGCAGACAGACAGGGAGGCGCAATGAGCAGTTCTTC. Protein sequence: CASRQTGRRNEQFF.

The CDR3 DNA reads TGTGCCAGCAGCTTCCCCGACAATGAGCAGTTCTTC. It translates to CASSFPDNEQFF. The chain employs TRBV5-4 and TRBJ2-1; no clear D gene. Looked up from germline, CDR1 is SGHNT and CDR2 is YYREEE (reference sequence). The CDR3 length is 12 residues. Trimming pared 2 bases from V and 5 bases from J, leaving 5 bases between.

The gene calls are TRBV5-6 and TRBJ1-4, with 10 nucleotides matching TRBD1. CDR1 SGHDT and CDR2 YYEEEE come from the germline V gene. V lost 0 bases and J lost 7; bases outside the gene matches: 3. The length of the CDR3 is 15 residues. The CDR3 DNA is TGTGCCAGCAGCTTGGTTGGACAGGGGGGTGAAAAACTGTTTTTT. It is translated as CASSLVGQGGEKLFF.

DNA for the CDR3: TGTGCCAGCAGCTCGGTGGTGTGGGCCTTCCAGCATTTT. Protein product: CASSSVVWAFQHF. The genes are TRBV7-2 and TRBJ1-5; D is undetermined. The ends were cut back, 4 bases at V and 12 bases at J, with 16 bases in the middle. The CDR3 has 13 residues. Per the germline V gene, CDR1 is SGHTA and CDR2 is FQGNSA.

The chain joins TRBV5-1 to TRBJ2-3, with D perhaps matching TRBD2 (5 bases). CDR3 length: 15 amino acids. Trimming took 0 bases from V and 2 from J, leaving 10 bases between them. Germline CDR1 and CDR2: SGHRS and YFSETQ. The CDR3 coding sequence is TGCGCCAGCAGCTTGGGATCGGGGATCACAGATACGCAGTATTTT. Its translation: CASSLGSGITDTQYF.

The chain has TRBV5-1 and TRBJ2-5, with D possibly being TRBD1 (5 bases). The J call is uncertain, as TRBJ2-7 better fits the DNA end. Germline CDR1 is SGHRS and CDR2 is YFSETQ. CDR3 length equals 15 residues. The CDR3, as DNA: TGCGCCAGCAGCCCCCCCCGGCAGGGTTCCTACGAGCAGTACTTC. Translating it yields CASSPPRQGSYEQYF.

The CDR3 coding sequence is TGTGCCAGCAGGGGGACAGGGAAGTACACTGAAGCTTTCTTT. It translates to CASRGTGKYTEAFF. The chain carries TRBV6-6 and TRBJ1-1; 9 positions match TRBD1. CDR1 MNHNY and CDR2 SVGAGI come from the germline V gene (reference sequence). V dropped 6 bases and J dropped 3; count of bases not matched to a gene: 5. The CDR3 sequence is 14 residues long.

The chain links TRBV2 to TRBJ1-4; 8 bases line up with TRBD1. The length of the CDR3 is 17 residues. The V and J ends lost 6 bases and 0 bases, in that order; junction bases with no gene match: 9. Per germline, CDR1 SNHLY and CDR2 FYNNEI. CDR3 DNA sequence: TGTGCCAGCAGACCCGGGACAGGCGGGGCAACTAATGAAAAACTGTTTTTT. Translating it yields CASRPGTGGATNEKLFF.

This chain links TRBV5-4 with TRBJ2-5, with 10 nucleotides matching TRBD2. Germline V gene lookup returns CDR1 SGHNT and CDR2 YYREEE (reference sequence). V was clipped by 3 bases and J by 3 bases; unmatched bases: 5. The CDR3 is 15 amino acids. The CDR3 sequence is CASSSGTSGEETQYF. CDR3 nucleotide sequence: TGTGCCAGCAGCTCTGGAACTAGCGGGGAAGAGACCCAGTACTTC.

CDR3 DNA: TGTGCCAGCAGTGAAGGTCTAGCGGGGGTGGCAGATACGCAGTATTTT. This translates into CASSEGLAGVADTQYF. This chain connects TRBV2 to TRBJ2-3, with 10 bases lining up with TRBD2. V was clipped by 1 base and J by 4 bases; unmatched bases: 5. Germline V CDR1 and CDR2: SNHLY, FYNNEI. This CDR3 has 16 amino acids. Full variable domain (missing parts from reference TRBV2 and TRBJ2-3): EPEVTQTPSHQVTQMGQEVILRCVPISNHLYFYWYRQILGQKVEFLVSFYNNEISEKSEIFDDQFSVERPDGSNFTLKIRSTKLEDSAMYFCASSEGLAGVADTQYFGPGTRLTVL.

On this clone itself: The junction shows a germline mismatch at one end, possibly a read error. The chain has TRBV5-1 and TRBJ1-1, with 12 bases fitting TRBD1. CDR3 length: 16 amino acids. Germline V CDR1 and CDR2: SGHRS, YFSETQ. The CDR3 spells CASSWGQGASNIEAFF. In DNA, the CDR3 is TGCGCCAGCAGCTGGGGACAGGGGGCGTCGAACATTGAAGCTTTCTTT.

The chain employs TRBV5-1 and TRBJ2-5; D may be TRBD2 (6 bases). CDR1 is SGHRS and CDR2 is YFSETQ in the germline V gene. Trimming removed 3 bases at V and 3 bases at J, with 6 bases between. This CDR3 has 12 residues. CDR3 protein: CASSWGEETQYF. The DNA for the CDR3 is TGCGCCAGCAGCTGGGGGGAAGAGACCCAGTACTTC.

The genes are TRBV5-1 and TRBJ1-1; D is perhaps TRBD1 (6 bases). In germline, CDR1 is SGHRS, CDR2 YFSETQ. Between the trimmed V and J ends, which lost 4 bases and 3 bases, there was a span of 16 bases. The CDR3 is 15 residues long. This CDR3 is CASSLAGVSDTEAFF. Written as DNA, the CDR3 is TGCGCCAGCAGCCTGGCAGGGGTCTCGGACACTGAAGCTTTCTTT.

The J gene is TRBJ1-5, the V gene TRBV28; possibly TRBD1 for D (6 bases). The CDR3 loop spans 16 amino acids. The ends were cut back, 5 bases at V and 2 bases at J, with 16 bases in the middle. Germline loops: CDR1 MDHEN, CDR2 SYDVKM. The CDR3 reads CASSPTRTVGNQPQHF. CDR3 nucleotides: TGTGCCAGCAGTCCTACCCGGACAGTAGGCAATCAGCCCCAGCATTTT.

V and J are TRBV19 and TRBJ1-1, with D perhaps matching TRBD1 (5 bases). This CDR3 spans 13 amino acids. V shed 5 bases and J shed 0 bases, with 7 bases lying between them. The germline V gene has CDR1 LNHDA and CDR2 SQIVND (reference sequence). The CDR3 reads CASSSGLNTEAFF. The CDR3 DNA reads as TGTGCCAGTAGTTCAGGGTTGAACACTGAAGCTTTCTTT.

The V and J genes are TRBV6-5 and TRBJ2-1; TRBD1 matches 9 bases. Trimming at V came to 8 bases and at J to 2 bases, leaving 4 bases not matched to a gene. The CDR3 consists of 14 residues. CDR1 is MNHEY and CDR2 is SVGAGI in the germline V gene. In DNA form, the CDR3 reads TGTGCCAGCGGGACAGGGAAAACCTACAATGAGCAGTTCTTC. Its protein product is CASGTGKTYNEQFF.

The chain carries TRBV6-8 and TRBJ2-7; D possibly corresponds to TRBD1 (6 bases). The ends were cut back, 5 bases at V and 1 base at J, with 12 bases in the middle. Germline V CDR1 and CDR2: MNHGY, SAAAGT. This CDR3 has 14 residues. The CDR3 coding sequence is TGTGCCAGCAGTATATTCGACAGGTCCTACGAGCAGTACGTC. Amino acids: CASSIFDRSYEQYV.

The CDR3 sequence: CSARLAGEQYF. The CDR3 DNA reads as TGCAGTGCTAGACTAGCGGGGGAGCAGTACTTC. This sequence joins TRBV20-1 and TRBJ2-7; 9 bases line up with TRBD2. Germline lookup yields CDR1 DFQATT and CDR2 SNEGSKA (reference sequence). The CDR3 is 11 amino acids. J was trimmed by 7 bases and V by 2 bases; bases with no gene match: 0.

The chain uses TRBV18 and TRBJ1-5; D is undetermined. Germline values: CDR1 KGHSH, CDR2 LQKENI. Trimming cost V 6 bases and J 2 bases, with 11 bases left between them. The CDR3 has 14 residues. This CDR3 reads CASSTGIRNQPQHF. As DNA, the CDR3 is TGTGCCAGCTCTACGGGGATTCGCAATCAGCCCCAGCATTTT.